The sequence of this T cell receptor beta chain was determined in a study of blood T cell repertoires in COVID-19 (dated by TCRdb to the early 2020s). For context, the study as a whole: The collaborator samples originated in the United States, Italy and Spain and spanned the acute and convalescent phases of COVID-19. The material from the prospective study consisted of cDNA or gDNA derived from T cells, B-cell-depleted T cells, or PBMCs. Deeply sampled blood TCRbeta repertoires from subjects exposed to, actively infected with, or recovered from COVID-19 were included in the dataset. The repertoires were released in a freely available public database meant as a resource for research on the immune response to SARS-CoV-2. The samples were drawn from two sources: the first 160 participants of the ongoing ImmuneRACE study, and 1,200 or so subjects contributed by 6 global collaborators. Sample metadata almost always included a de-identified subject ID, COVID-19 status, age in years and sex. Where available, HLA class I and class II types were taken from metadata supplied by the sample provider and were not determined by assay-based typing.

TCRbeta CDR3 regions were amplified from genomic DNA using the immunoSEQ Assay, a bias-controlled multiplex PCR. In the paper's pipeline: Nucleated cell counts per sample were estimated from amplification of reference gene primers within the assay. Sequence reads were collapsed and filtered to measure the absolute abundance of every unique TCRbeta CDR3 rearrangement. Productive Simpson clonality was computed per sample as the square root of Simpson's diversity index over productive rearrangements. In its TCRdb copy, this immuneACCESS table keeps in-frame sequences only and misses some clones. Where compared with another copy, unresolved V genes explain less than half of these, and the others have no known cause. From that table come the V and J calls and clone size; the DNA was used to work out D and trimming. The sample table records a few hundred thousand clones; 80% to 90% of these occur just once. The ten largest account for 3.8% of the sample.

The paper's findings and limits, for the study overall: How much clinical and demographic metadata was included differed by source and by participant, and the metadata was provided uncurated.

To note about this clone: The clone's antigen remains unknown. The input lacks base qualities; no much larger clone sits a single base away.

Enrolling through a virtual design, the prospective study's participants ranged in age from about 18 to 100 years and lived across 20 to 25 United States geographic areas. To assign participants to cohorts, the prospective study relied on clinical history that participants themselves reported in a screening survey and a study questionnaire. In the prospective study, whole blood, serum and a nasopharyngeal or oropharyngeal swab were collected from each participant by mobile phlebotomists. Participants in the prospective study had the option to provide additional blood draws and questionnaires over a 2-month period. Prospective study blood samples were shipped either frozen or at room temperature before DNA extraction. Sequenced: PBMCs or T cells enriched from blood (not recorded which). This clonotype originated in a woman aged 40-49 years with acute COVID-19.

The CDR3 corresponds to CASRFRCLASSYTGELFF. The nucleotide sequence is TGTGCAAGTCGCTTTCGCTGCTTGGCGTCTAGCTACACCGGGGAGCTGTTTTTT. The receptor chain draws on TRBV12-2 and TRBJ2-2; no DNA check was done on the table's D call, TRBD2. TRBV12-2 is a known pseudogene. The CDR3 goes from the cysteine to the phenylalanine over 18 residues. The read is trimmed to its CDR3 DNA, 54 bases read in frame from base 1.